This T cell receptor beta chain was recorded in a study of T cells in Graves' hyperthyroidism and ophthalmopathy. For the study at large: At initial diagnosis, before any treatment had begun, peripheral blood was obtained.

Regions amplified from RNA transcripts were the TCR beta CDR3 regions. The HTBI set primed first-round TCR CDR3 RT-PCR. TCRdb fed the multiplex PCR reads into MiXCR, producing one record per CDR3 protein. The sample contains fewer than 200,000 distinct CDR3 sequences, about 17% of which appear only once. When ophthalmopathy did not progress within 18 months, Graves' hyperthyroidism was considered stable. Investigators excluded patients with uncontrolled infection, other autoimmune disease, pregnancy or lactation. Clinical symptoms, serum thyroxine, TRAb, thyroid ultrasound and orbital computed tomography established diagnosis. In its sample, this clonotype was seen many times. The sequencing input was blood. The sequence derives from a woman between 50 and 59 years old with Graves' hyperthyroidism.

In nucleotides, the CDR3 is TGTGCCAGCAGCCCTCGGCGGGGGGGCCGTAGCACAGATACGCAGTATTTT. Translated, it gives CASSPRRGGRSTDTQYF. The V gene is TRBV7-2, the J gene TRBJ2-3, with 9 bases matching TRBD2. CDR3 length: 17 amino acids. V dropped 5 bases and J dropped 0; count of bases not matched to a gene: 9. Germline assignment: CDR1 SGHTA and CDR2 FQGNSA. The full variable domain, in which reference TRBV7-2 and TRBJ2-3 provide the parts outside the CDR3, is GAGVSQSPSNKVTEKGKDVELRCDPISGHTALYWYRQSLGQGLEFLIYFQGNSAPDKSGLPSDRFSAERTGGSVSTLTIQRTQQEDSAVYLCASSPRRGGRSTDTQYFGPGTRLTVL.